This TCR beta chain was profiled in a study of cytomegalovirus exposure and HLA in healthy donors. Profiling relied on immunoSEQ multiplex PCR, and the TCRdb table lists in-frame clones only, not all of them. This sample yields over 200,000 clones, of which 85% to 90% are seen a single time; 2.9% belongs to the top ten. The CDR3 runs to 17 residues. The ends lost 0 bases at V and 2 bases at J; junction bases unmatched: 7. Germline lookup yields CDR1 SGDLS and CDR2 YYNGEE. This clonotype was sampled from a woman between 18 and 29 years old in good health and CMV-seronegative. Material: PBMCs. The J gene is TRBJ2-2, the V gene TRBV9; 7 bases match TRBD2. DNA of the CDR3: TGTGCCAGCAGCGTAGGGTCGGGGGGTGTTAACACCGGGGAGCTGTTTTTT. Protein: CASSVGSGGVNTGELFF.